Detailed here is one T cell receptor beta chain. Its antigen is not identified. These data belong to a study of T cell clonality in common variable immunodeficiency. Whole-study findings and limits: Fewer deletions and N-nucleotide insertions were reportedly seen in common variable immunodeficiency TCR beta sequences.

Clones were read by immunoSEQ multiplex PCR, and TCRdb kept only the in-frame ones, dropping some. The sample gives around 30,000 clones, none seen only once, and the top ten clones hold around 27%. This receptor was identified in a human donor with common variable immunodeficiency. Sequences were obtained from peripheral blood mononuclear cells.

The CDR3 bases that were read are TGTGCCTGGGGGCGTCGACCC. Its translation is CAWGRRP. From start to end, the CDR3 is CAWGRRPLHF. The rearrangement links TRBV30 to TRBJ1-6; D remains ambiguous. Sequencing ends 3 residues short of the CDR3 end; the germline J gene provides the rest. The ends were cut back, 5 bases at V and 12 bases at J, with 8 bases in the middle. Germline CDR1 and CDR2: GTSNPN and SVGIG (reference sequence). The CDR3 covers 10 residues. Using reference TRBV30 and TRBJ1-6 for the parts outside the CDR3, the full variable domain is SQTIHQWPATLVQPVGSPLSLECTVEGTSNPNLYWYRQAAGRGLQLLFYSVGIGQISSEVPQNLSASRPQDRQFILSSKKLLLSDSGFYLCAWGRRPLHFGNGTRLTVT.